This T cell receptor (beta chain) stems from a study of T cell responses to AZD1222 COVID-19 vaccine. The data were produced by immunoSEQ multiplex PCR, yet TCRdb's version contains in-frame clones alone and is incomplete. The sample shows about 260,000 clones, more than 85% of them seen only once. The CDR3 is 14 amino acids. Germline V gene sequence: CDR1 SGHTA, CDR2 FQGNSA. V lost 6 bases and J 0 bases, leaving 11 bases between the germline ends. The receptor was derived from an adult in good health. The chain carries TRBV7-2 and TRBJ1-2, with TRBD1 as a possible D gene (6 bases). Sample: peripheral blood, taken on day 0 of AZD1222 vaccination. For the CDR3, the DNA is TGTGCCAGCAGTATAAACAGGGCTAACTATGGCTACACCTTC. Residues: CASSINRANYGYTF. Together with reference TRBV7-2 and TRBJ1-2, the CDR3 gives the full variable domain: GAGVSQSPSNKVTEKGKDVELRCDPISGHTALYWYRQSLGQGLEFLIYFQGNSAPDKSGLPSDRFSAERTGGSVSTLTIQRTQQEDSAVYLCASSINRANYGYTFGSGTRLTVV.